The rows below give T cell receptor beta chains drawn from one sample of a study of cytomegalovirus exposure and HLA in healthy donors. The assay was immunoSEQ multiplex PCR, and TCRdb's table has in-frame clones only and misses some. This sample has roughly 190,000 clones, with 80% to 85% found just once. Sequenced sample: PBMCs. These receptors were collected from a woman aged 40 to 50 in good health and CMV-seronegative. CDR3s include the opening cysteine and the closing phenylalanine or tryptophan. A D gene is named only where the DNA matches it firmly. A row's size may be missing; if present it is once, few, many or a size class.

cdr3_nt,cdr3_aa,j_call,v_call,d_call,clone_size,cdr3_length
TGCGCCAGCAGCTTGGACAGCCCCACCGGGGAGCTGTTTTTT,CASSLDSPTGELFF,TRBJ2-2,TRBV5-1,NA,NA,14
TGTGCCAGCACTCAGGGTCTAGTAAAACTGTTTTTT,CASTQGLVKLFF,TRBJ1-4,TRBV6-1,NA,few,12
TGTGCCAGCAGCCAAGCCGGTCCTAATGAGCAGTTCTTC,CASSQAGPNEQFF,TRBJ2-1,TRBV4-2,NA,once,13
TGCGCCAGCAGCTTGATACTTCCAAACACTGAAGCTTTCTTT,CASSLILPNTEAFF,TRBJ1-1,TRBV5-1,NA,NA,14
TGTGCCAGCAGTGATATCGCGGGAACCTACAATGAGCAGTTCTTC,CASSDIAGTYNEQFF,TRBJ2-1,TRBV6-1,NA,NA,15
TGTGCCAGCAGCCAACTTAGCGGGAGGCCCTACAATGAGCAGTTCTTC,CASSQLSGRPYNEQFF,TRBJ2-1,TRBV11-2,TRBD2,NA,16
TGCGCCAGCAGCTCCGGGACAGGGCGGCGGGGCTACACCTTC,CASSSGTGRRGYTF,TRBJ1-2,TRBV4-3,TRBD1,NA,14
TGTGCCATCAGTGACACCCAGAGGAGCAATCAGCCCCAGCATTTT,CAISDTQRSNQPQHF,TRBJ1-5,TRBV10-3,NA,NA,15
TGTGCCAGCAGTTGGGGGACTAGCGGTAATGAGCAGTTCTTC,CASSWGTSGNEQFF,TRBJ2-1,TRBV2,TRBD2,few,14
TGTGCCAGCAGCTTGTCCGCAGTCACAGATACGCAGTATTTT,CASSLSAVTDTQYF,TRBJ2-3,TRBV5-4,NA,NA,14
TGTGCCATCAGTTCCATTGGGTCCGGCAGCGCAGATACGCAGTATTTT,CAISSIGSGSADTQYF,TRBJ2-3,TRBV10-3,NA,NA,16
TGTGCCAGCAGACTAGCGGGAGCTCATGAGCAGTTCTTC,CASRLAGAHEQFF,TRBJ2-1,TRBV27,TRBD2,NA,13
TGTGCCAGCAGCTTGGGGAGGAGAGTTAATTCACCCCTCCACTTT,CASSLGRRVNSPLHF,TRBJ1-6,TRBV5-8,NA,NA,15
TGTGCCAGCAGCTCTCAGGGGAACACCGGGGAGCTGTTTTTT,CASSSQGNTGELFF,TRBJ2-2,TRBV11-2,NA,NA,14
TGTGCCAGCAGCTTAGGCGGCAGCCAAGAGACCCAGTACTTC,CASSLGGSQETQYF,TRBJ2-5,TRBV7-6,NA,NA,14
TGTGCCAGCAGCCACGGGACTAGCGACACTAGCACAGATACGCAGTATTTT,CASSHGTSDTSTDTQYF,TRBJ2-3,TRBV9,TRBD2,NA,17
TGTGCCAGCGGAGGACTGCCTAGCACAGATACGCAGTATTTT,CASGGLPSTDTQYF,TRBJ2-3,TRBV9,NA,few,14
TGTGCCAGCAGCTCCTATTGGACAGAAGCTTTCTTT,CASSSYWTEAFF,TRBJ1-1,TRBV11-3,NA,NA,12
TGTGCCAGCAGCCCCGAGGGTGGGTACAATGAGCAGTTCTTC,CASSPEGGYNEQFF,TRBJ2-1,TRBV11-1,NA,NA,14
TGTGCCAGCAGCTTAAACAGGGACTATGGCTACACCTTC,CASSLNRDYGYTF,TRBJ1-2,TRBV11-2,NA,NA,13
TGTGCCAGCAGTTCTTCCCGGACAGGGGTCCGGGATGAAAAACTGTTTTTT,CASSSSRTGVRDEKLFF,TRBJ1-4,TRBV27,TRBD1,NA,17